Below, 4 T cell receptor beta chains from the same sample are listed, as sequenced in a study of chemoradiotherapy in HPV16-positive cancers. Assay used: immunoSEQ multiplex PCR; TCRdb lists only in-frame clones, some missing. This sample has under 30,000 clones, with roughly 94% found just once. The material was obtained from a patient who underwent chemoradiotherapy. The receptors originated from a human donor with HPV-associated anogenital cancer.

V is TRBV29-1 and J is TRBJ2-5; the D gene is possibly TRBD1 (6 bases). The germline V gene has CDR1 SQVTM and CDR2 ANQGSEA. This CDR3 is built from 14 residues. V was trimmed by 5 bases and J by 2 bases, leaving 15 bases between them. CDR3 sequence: CSVWPGQRQETQYF. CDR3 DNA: TGCAGCGTTTGGCCCGGACAGAGACAAGAGACCCAGTACTTC.

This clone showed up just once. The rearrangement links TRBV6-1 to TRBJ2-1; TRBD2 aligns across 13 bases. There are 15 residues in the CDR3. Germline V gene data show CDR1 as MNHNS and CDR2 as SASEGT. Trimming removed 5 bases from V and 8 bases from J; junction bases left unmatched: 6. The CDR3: CASSPGLAGVDEQFF. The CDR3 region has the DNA TGTGCCAGCAGTCCCGGACTAGCGGGGGTCGATGAGCAGTTCTTC.

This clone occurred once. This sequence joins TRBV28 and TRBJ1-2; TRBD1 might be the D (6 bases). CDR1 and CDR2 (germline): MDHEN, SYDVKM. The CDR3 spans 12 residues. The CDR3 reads CASRTGAHGYTF. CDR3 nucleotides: TGTGCGAGCCGGACGGGGGCCCACGGCTACACCTTC.

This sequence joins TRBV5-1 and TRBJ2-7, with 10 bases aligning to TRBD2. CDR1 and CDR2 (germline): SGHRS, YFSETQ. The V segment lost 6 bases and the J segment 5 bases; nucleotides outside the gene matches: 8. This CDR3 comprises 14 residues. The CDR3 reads CASKGLAGDNEQYF. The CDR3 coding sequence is TGCGCCAGCAAAGGGCTAGCGGGAGATAACGAGCAGTACTTC.